The source of this T cell receptor beta chain is a study of cytomegalovirus exposure and HLA in healthy donors. Germline loops: CDR1 MNHNY, CDR2 SVGAGI (reference sequence). CDR3 length: 16 amino acids. V was clipped by 1 base and J by 5 bases, with 15 bases between them. Comments on this clone: Its antigen is unknown.

The study ran its PCR with 60 Vbeta and 13 Jbeta primers. The assay was immunoSEQ multiplex PCR, and TCRdb's table has in-frame clones only and misses some. The data hold under 200,000 clones, with about 80% observed a single time. Study-wide points: TRBV6-2, TRBV6-3 and some other V segments were excluded as indistinguishable. Most of the TCR beta V segments (in an earlier analysis) were productive either about 87% or about 30% of the time.

The source is a young man in good health and CMV-seronegative. The sample consisted of PBMCs. The chain combines TRBV6-6 with TRBJ1-5; D unresolved. CDR3 DNA: TGTGCCAGCAGTTACTTGTATGCGGGGTCGGATCAGCCCCAGCATTTT. Its translation is CASSYLYAGSDQPQHF.